This TCR beta chain was obtained from a study of T cells after yellow fever vaccination. The CDR3 contains 14 residues. The germline V and J ends were trimmed by 5 bases and 7 bases, with 14 bases remaining between them. Germline CDR1 reads SGHAT; CDR2 reads FQNNGV. Template switching with 5'RACE generated the TCR cDNA and added a universal primer site and UMIs. MiXCR, applied by TCRdb to the 5' RACE reads, yields one record per CDR3 protein. The sample has 620,000 or so distinct CDR3 sequences, about 12% seen once. Specimen: PBMCs, collected on the day of the yellow fever booster vaccination. This TCR came from a man aged 25 to 40 who received the YFV17D yellow fever vaccine. This chain joins TRBV11-2 and TRBJ1-4; a weak D match, TRBD1 (5 bases). The CDR3 coding sequence is TGTGCCAGCAGCACGGGACTCTTGTCTGAAAAACTGTTTTTT. This codes for CASSTGLLSEKLFF.